This T cell receptor (beta chain) derives from a study of T-cell reconstitution after alpha-beta-depleted transplantation in children. Preparing the TCRbeta library involved the use of unique molecular identifiers. TCRdb analysed the PCR reads with MiXCR anew, one entry per CDR3 protein. Of roughly 220,000 distinct CDR3 sequences detected, about 8.4% appear once; the ten largest clones hold 35% to 45%. The germline V gene has CDR1 SNHLY and CDR2 FYNNEI. The CDR3 is 17 amino acids. V dropped 3 bases and J dropped 0 bases, with 15 bases sitting between them. Findings of the study overall: For some patients, TCRbeta diversity was high at day 60 because of recipient T cells and thymic progenitors that survived. By about two months after transplant, alpha-beta T cells reportedly arose from several hundred graft clones that had expanded. The main origin of T-cell counts and diversity one year after transplant was newly produced T cells.

This clonotype appeared a few times. Its antigen remains unknown. This material consisted of PBMCs, mostly from graft donor cells, taken 360 days after TCRalphabeta/CD19-depleted stem cell transplant. V usage is TRBV2 and J usage is TRBJ2-4, with a possible D match to TRBD2 (6 bases). This TCR was recovered from a male patient aged 2-9 years who had a stem cell transplant for acute myeloid leukemia, so the T cells may come from the graft donor. The CDR3 nucleotides are TGTGCCAGCAGTGATGTAGCGGAAACACTAGCCAAAAACATTCAGTACTTC. Translated, it gives CASSDVAETLAKNIQYF. Full variable domain (rest looked up from reference TRBV2 and TRBJ2-4): EPEVTQTPSHQVTQMGQEVILRCVPISNHLYFYWYRQILGQKVEFLVSFYNNEISEKSEIFDDQFSVERPDGSNFTLKIRSTKLEDSAMYFCASSDVAETLAKNIQYFGAGTRLSVL.